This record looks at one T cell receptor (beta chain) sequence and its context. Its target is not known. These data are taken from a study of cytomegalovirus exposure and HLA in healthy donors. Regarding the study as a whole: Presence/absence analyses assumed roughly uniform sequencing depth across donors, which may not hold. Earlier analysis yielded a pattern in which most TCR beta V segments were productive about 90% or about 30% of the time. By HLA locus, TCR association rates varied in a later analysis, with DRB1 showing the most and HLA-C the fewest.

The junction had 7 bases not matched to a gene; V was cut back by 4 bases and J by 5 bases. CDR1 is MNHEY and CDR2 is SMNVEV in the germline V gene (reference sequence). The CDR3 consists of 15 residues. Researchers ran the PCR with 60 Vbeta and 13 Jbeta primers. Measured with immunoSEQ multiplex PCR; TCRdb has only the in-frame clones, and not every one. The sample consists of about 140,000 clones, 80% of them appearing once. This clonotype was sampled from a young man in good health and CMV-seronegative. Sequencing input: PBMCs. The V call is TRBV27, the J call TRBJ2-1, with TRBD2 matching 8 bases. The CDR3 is CASSSWTSYNNEQFF. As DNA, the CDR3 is TGTGCCAGCAGTTCCTGGACTAGCTATAACAATGAGCAGTTCTTC.